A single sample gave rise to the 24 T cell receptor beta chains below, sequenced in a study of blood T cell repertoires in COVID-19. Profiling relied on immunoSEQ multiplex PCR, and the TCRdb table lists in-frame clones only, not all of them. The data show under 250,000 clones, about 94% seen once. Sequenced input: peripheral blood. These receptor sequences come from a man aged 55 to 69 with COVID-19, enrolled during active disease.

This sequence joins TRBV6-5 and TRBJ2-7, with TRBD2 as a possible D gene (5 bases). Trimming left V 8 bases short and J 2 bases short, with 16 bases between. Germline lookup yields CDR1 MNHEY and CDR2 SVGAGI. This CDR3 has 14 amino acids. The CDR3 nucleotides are TGTGCCAGCTATACGGGGTGGAGGCCCTACGAGCAGTACTTC. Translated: CASYTGWRPYEQYF.

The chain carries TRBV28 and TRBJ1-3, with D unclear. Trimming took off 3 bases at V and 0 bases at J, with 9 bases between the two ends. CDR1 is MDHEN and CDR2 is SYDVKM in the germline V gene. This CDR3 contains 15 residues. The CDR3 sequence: CASSFWANSGNTIYF. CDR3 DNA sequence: TGTGCCAGCAGTTTCTGGGCGAACTCTGGAAACACCATATATTTT.

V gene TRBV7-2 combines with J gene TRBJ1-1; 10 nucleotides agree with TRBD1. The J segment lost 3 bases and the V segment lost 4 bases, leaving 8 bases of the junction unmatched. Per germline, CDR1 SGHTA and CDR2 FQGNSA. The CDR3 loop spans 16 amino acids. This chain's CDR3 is CASSSRDRGWYTEAFF. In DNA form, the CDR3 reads TGTGCCAGCAGCTCGCGGGACAGGGGTTGGTACACTGAAGCTTTCTTT.

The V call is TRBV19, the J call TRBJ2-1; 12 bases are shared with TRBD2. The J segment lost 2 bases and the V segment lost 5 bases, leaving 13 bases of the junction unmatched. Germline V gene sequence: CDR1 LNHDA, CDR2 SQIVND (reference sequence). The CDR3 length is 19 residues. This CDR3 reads CASSSQKGLAGFPYNEQFF. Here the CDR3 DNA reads TGTGCCAGTAGTTCCCAAAAAGGACTAGCGGGATTCCCCTACAATGAGCAGTTCTTC.

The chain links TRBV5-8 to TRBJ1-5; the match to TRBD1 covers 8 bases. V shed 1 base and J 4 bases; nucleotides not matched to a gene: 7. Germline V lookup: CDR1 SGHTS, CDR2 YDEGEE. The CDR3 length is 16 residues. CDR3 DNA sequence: TGTGCCAGCAGCTTGATTTACAGGGGGGAGAATCAGCCCCAGCATTTT. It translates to CASSLIYRGENQPQHF.

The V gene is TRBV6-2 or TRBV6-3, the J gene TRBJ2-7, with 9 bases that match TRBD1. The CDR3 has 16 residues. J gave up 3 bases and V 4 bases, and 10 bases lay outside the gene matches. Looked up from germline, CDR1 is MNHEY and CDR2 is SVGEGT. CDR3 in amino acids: CASSSKPGQGFYEQYF. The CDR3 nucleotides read TGTGCCAGCAGTTCGAAGCCGGGACAGGGTTTCTACGAGCAGTACTTC.

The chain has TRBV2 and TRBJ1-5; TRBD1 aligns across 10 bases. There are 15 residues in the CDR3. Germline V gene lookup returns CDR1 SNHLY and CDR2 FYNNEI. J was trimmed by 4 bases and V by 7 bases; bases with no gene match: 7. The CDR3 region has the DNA TGTGCCAGCACCACGACAGGGGGCTCAAATCAGCCCCAGCATTTT. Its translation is CASTTTGGSNQPQHF. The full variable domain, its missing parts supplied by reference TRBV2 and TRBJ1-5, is EPEVTQTPSHQVTQMGQEVILRCVPISNHLYFYWYRQILGQKVEFLVSFYNNEISEKSEIFDDQFSVERPDGSNFTLKIRSTKLEDSAMYFCASTTTGGSNQPQHFGDGTRLSIL.

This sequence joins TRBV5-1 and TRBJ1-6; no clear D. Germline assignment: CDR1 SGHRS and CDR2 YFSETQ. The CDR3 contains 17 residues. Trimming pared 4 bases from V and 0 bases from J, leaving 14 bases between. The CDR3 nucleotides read TGCGCCAGCAGCCGCTCCAGGCCGAGCTCCTATAATTCACCCCTCCACTTT. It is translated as CASSRSRPSSYNSPLHF.

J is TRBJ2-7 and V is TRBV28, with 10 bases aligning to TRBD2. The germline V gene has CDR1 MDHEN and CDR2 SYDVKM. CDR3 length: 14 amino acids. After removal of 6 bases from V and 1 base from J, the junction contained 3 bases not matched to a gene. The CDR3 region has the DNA TGTGCCAGCAGCCTAGCGGGGGAATCCTACGAGCAGTACTTC. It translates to CASSLAGESYEQYF.

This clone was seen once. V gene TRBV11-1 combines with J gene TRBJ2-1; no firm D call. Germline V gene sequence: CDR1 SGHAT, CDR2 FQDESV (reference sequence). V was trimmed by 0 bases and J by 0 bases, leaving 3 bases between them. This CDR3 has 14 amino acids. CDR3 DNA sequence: TGTGCCAGCAGCTTAGCCAGCTCCTACAATGAGCAGTTCTTC. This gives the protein CASSLASSYNEQFF.

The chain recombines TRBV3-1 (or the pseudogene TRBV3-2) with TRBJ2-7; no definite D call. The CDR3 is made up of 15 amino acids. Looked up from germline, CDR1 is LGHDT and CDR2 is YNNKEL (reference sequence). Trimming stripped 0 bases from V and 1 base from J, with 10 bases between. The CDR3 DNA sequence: TGTGCCAGCAGCCAAGATCCCCGACTTTCCTACGAGCAGTACTTC. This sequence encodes CASSQDPRLSYEQYF.

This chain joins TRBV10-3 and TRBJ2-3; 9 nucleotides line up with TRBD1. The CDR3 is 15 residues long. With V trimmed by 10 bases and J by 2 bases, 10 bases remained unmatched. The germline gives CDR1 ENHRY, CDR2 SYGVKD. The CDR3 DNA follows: TGTGCCACCGCACCGGGACAGGGATCCACAGATACGCAGTATTTT. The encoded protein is CATAPGQGSTDTQYF.

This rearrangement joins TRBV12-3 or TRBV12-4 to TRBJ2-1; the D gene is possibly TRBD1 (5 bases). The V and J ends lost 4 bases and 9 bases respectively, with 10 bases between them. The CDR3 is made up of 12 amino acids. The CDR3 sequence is CASSSRQFEQFF. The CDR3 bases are TGTGCCAGCAGTTCTCGACAGTTTGAGCAGTTCTTC.

The CDR3 reads CASSVLAGSYEQYF. Here the CDR3 DNA reads TGTGCCAGCAGCGTCCTAGCGGGATCCTACGAGCAGTACTTC. The gene calls are TRBV6-2 or TRBV6-3 and TRBJ2-7, with TRBD2 matching 9 bases. Germline loops: CDR1 MNHEY, CDR2 SVGEGT. V shed 6 bases and J 1 base; nucleotides not matched to a gene: 4. The CDR3 totals 14 residues.

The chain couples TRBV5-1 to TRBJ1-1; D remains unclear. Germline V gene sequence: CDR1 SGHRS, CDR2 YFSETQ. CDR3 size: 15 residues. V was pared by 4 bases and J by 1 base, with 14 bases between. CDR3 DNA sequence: TGCGCCAGCAGCCCAGTGGTATCGGGGAACACTGAAGCTTTCTTT. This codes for CASSPVVSGNTEAFF.

The CDR3 loop reads CASSLLRDSVNYGYTF. CDR3 bases: TGCGCCAGCAGCTTGCTCCGGGACAGTGTGAACTATGGCTACACCTTC. This chain connects TRBV5-1 to TRBJ1-2; 7 bases are shared with TRBD1. Germline V lookup: CDR1 SGHRS, CDR2 YFSETQ. Trimming removed 1 base from V and 2 bases from J; junction bases left unmatched: 8. The CDR3 has 16 amino acids.

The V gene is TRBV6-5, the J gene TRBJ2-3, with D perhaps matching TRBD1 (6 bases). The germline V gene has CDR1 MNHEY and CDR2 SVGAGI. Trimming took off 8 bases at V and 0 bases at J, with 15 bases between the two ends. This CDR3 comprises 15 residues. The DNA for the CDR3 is TGTGCCAGCTACCCCGGACAGACTAGCACAGATACGCAGTATTTT. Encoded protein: CASYPGQTSTDTQYF.

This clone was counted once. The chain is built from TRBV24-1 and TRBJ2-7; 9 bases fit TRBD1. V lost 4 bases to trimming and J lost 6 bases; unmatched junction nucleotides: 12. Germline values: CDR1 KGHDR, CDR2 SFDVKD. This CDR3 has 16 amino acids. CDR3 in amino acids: CATSDRTGELGFEQYF. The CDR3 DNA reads TGTGCCACCAGTGACCGGACAGGGGAACTCGGGTTCGAGCAGTACTTC.

The CDR3 DNA follows: TGTGCCAGCAGTTACATGACAGGGGCGTCTGGAAACACCATATATTTT. As protein: CASSYMTGASGNTIYF. The V and J genes are TRBV6-5 and TRBJ1-3, with 8 bases that match TRBD1. In germline, CDR1 is MNHEY, CDR2 SVGAGI. CDR3 size: 16 residues. The V segment lost 2 bases and the J segment 1 base; nucleotides outside the gene matches: 4.

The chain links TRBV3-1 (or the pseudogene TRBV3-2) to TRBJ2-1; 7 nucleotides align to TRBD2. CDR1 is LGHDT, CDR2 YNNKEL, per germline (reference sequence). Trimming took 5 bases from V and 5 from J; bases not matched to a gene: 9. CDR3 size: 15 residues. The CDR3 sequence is CASSLSSGLDNEQFF. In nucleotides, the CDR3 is TGTGCCAGCAGCTTATCTTCCGGACTAGACAATGAGCAGTTCTTC.

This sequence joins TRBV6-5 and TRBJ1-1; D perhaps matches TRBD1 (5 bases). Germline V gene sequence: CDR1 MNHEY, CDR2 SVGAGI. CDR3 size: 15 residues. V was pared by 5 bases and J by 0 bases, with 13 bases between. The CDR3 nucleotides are TGTGCCAGCAGTAAGACGGGGGTTATGAACACTGAAGCTTTCTTT. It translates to CASSKTGVMNTEAFF.

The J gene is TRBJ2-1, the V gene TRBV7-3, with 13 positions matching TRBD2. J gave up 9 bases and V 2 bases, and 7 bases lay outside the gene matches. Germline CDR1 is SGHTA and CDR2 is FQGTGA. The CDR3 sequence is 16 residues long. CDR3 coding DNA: TGTGCCAGCAGCTTAGCGACTAGCGGGGGGCGAGGTGAGCAGTTCTTC. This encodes CASSLATSGGRGEQFF.

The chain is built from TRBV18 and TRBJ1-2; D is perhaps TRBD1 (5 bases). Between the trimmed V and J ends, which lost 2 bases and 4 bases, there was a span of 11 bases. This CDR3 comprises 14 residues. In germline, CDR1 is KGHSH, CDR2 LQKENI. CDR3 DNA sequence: TGTGCCAGCTCACCAGCAGGGACTGCCTATGGCTACACCTTC. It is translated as CASSPAGTAYGYTF.

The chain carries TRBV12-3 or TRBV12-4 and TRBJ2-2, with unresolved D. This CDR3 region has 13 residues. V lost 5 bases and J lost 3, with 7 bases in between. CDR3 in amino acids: CASSRGDTGELFF. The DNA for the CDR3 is TGTGCCAGCAGTCGAGGTGACACCGGGGAGCTGTTTTTT.